Shown below are 15 T cell receptor beta chains from a single sample sequenced in a study of cytotoxic CD8 clonotypes in ibrutinib-treated CLL. Measured with immunoSEQ multiplex PCR; TCRdb has only the in-frame clones, and not every one. The data contain 110,000 to 150,000 clones, 76% of them seen just once; the ten biggest clones take up just over 5%. Sequenced here: PBMCs, sampled after 24 months of ibrutinib treatment. Receptors were obtained from a human donor with chronic lymphocytic leukemia.

This clone was counted many times. Additional DNA sequences in this sample encode the identical CDR3. This rearrangement joins TRBV7-2 to TRBJ2-5; 7 nucleotides match TRBD1. Germline V CDR1 and CDR2: SGHTA, FQGNSA. Trimming at V came to 5 bases and at J to 4 bases, leaving 4 bases not matched to a gene. CDR3 length equals 13 residues. The CDR3 loop is CASSPRTGETQYF. DNA of the CDR3: TGTGCCAGCAGCCCGAGGACAGGAGAGACCCAGTACTTC.

This clone has a handful of counts. The V and J genes are TRBV7-9 and TRBJ1-6, with TRBD1 as a possible D gene (6 bases). There are 14 residues in the CDR3. V gave up 4 bases and J gave up 7 bases, with 11 bases separating them. CDR1 and CDR2 (germline): SEHNR, FQNEAQ (reference sequence). CDR3 sequence (DNA): TGTGCCAGCAGCTCGGACAGTCCCAATTCACCCCTCCACTTT. Protein product: CASSSDSPNSPLHF.

The chain joins TRBV19 to TRBJ2-1; 10 bases line up with TRBD1. The V segment lost 3 bases and the J segment 5 bases; nucleotides outside the gene matches: 4. Germline V gene data show CDR1 as LNHDA and CDR2 as SQIVND (reference sequence). This CDR3 has 15 residues. CDR3 bases: TGTGCCAGTAGTATGGGGGACAGGGGTGACAATGAGCAGTTCTTC. Encoded protein: CASSMGDRGDNEQFF.

CDR3 DNA: TGTGCCAGCAGTTTGGTCGGCAACTCGGGGGGCACTGAAGCTTTCTTT. This encodes CASSLVGNSGGTEAFF. This rearrangement joins TRBV27 to TRBJ1-1; weak D call: TRBD1 (5 bases). The CDR3 extends over 16 amino acids. Germline CDR1 MNHEY, CDR2 SMNVEV (reference sequence). With 3 bases removed from V and 4 bases from J, the gap between germline ends came to 18 bases.

This clone was detected many times. The rearrangement links TRBV28 to TRBJ1-5; 10 bases are shared with TRBD1. The CDR3 has 18 amino acids. Trimming cost V 8 bases and J 4 bases; bases outside gene matches: 17. In germline, CDR1 is MDHEN, CDR2 SYDVKM. CDR3 nucleotide sequence: TGTGCCAGCTCACGCCGGGGGGTGGGACAGGGGTTGAATCAGCCCCAGCATTTT. This encodes CASSRRGVGQGLNQPQHF. The variable domain in full, completed from reference TRBV28 and TRBJ1-5, reads DVKVTQSSRYLVKRTGEKVFLECVQDMDHENMFWYRQDPGLGLRLIYFSYDVKMKEKGDIPEGYSVSREKKERFSLILESASTNQTSMYLCASSRRGVGQGLNQPQHFGDGTRLSIL.

The V gene is TRBV5-6, the J gene TRBJ2-5; 9 bases map to TRBD2. Germline V lookup: CDR1 SGHDT, CDR2 YYEEEE. V lost 4 bases to trimming and J lost 5 bases; unmatched junction nucleotides: 9. The CDR3 runs 15 residues. The CDR3 DNA follows: TGTGCCAGCAGCCCGCGGGGGGGCGTAAGGGAGACCCAGTACTTC. The encoded protein is CASSPRGGVRETQYF. The variable domain in full, completed from reference TRBV5-6 and TRBJ2-5, reads DAGVTQSPTHLIKTRGQQVTLRCSPKSGHDTVSWYQQALGQGPQFIFQYYEEEERQRGNFPDRFSGHQFPNYSSELNVNALLLGDSALYLCASSPRGGVRETQYFGPGTRLLVL.

The V call is TRBV6-1, the J call TRBJ2-7; 9 positions match TRBD1. Per the germline V gene, CDR1 is MNHNS and CDR2 is SASEGT. This CDR3 region has 13 residues. V lost 4 bases and J lost 6; bases outside the gene matches: 4. Written as DNA, the CDR3 is TGTGCCAGCAGTGCGACAGGGGGAAGCGAGCAGTACTTC. Its protein is CASSATGGSEQYF.

The chain couples TRBV5-1 to TRBJ1-1; 9 bases line up with TRBD1. CDR3 length equals 13 residues. Germline lookup yields CDR1 SGHRS and CDR2 YFSETQ. Trimming cost V 4 bases and J 9 bases; bases outside gene matches: 7. The CDR3 reads CASSAGTGRKAFF. The DNA for the CDR3 is TGCGCCAGCAGCGCCGGGACAGGGAGGAAAGCTTTCTTT.

This rearrangement joins TRBV29-1 to TRBJ2-3; perhaps TRBD2 as D (6 bases). CDR3 length: 12 amino acids. Germline-derived CDR1 and CDR2 are SQVTM and ANQGSEA. V dropped 7 bases and J dropped 2 bases, with 10 bases sitting between them. The CDR3 nucleotides are TGCAGCGGGGGGGAGCCCACAGATACGCAGTATTTT. Translated, it gives CSGGEPTDTQYF.

The chain is built from TRBV6-6 and TRBJ1-6, with D perhaps matching TRBD1 (5 bases). V lost 6 bases and J lost 9, with 12 bases in between. The CDR3 runs 13 residues. In germline, CDR1 is MNHNY, CDR2 SVGAGI (reference sequence). CDR3 loop: CASSTGLGSPLHF. Here the CDR3 DNA reads TGTGCCAGCAGCACAGGTTTGGGTTCACCCCTCCACTTT.

The chain carries TRBV7-9 and TRBJ2-3; no clear D gene. This CDR3 region has 12 residues. Trimming took 5 bases from V and 5 from J, leaving 8 bases between them. Germline CDR1 reads SEHNR; CDR2 reads FQNEAQ (reference sequence). In nucleotides, the CDR3 is TGTGCCAGCAGCGCAAGAGAAGATACGCAGTATTTT. Protein: CASSAREDTQYF.

The chain is built from TRBV5-1 and TRBJ2-3; no firm D call. Trimming cost V 1 base and J 0 bases, with 12 bases left between them. This CDR3 comprises 16 residues. CDR1 and CDR2 (germline): SGHRS, YFSETQ. CDR3 DNA: TGCGCCAGCAGCTTGATAGTCCGGAGTAGCACAGATACGCAGTATTTT. Translation: CASSLIVRSSTDTQYF.

The chain links TRBV29-1 to TRBJ2-5; D unclear. Germline-derived CDR1 and CDR2 are SQVTM and ANQGSEA. CDR3 length: 14 residues. Between the trimmed V and J ends, which lost 0 bases and 4 bases, there was a span of 12 bases. CDR3 in amino acids: CSVEDPRSGETQYF. CDR3 DNA sequence: TGCAGCGTTGAAGATCCACGAAGTGGAGAGACCCAGTACTTC.

The rearrangement links TRBV5-6 to TRBJ2-3; no definite D call. V lost 4 bases, J lost 2 bases, and 2 bases lay in between. This CDR3 is built from 11 residues. Per the germline V gene, CDR1 is SGHDT and CDR2 is YYEEEE. The CDR3 here is CASSTTDTQYF. The CDR3 region has the DNA TGTGCCAGCAGCACCACAGATACGCAGTATTTT.

The V gene is TRBV18, the J gene TRBJ2-7; tentative D call: TRBD1 (5 bases). Between the trimmed V and J ends, which lost 3 bases and 6 bases, there was a span of 18 bases. This CDR3 region has 15 residues. CDR1 KGHSH and CDR2 LQKENI come from the germline V gene. CDR3 nucleotide sequence: TGTGCCAGCTCACCGGGGTTTGGCAGGGCCCGCGAGCAGTACTTC. Its protein is CASSPGFGRAREQYF.